This TCR beta chain was observed in a study of shared clonotypes between healthy human individuals. TCRdb's copy holds only in-frame clones and misses some; the assay was immunoSEQ multiplex PCR. The sample has about 2.4 million clones, 90% to 95% seen once; the top ten hold about 0.13%. The V gene's germline CDR1 is SGDLS and CDR2 YYNGEE. After removal of 7 bases from V and 4 bases from J, the junction contained 11 bases not matched to a gene. The CDR3 loop spans 15 amino acids. The rearrangement links TRBV9 to TRBJ2-3; TRBD2 matches at 8 bases. The sequencing sample was made of naive CD4+ T cells sorted from blood. Subset given: CD45RA+ positively selected. This receptor was obtained from a man between 18 and 29 years old in good health. Written as DNA, the CDR3 is TGTGCCAGCGCACAGACGGGGGGGCCACCAGATACGCAGTATTTT. This gives the protein CASAQTGGPPDTQYF.